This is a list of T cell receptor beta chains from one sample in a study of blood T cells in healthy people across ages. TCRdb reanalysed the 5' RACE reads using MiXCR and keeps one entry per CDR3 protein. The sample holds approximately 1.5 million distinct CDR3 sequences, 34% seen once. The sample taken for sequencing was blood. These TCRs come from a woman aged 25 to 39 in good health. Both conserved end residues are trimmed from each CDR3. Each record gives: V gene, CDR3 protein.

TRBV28,ASSRGLAGGETQY
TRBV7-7,ASSPLGLEPDTQY
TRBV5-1,ASSQGGPSTDTQY
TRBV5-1,ASSLRTPSQETQY
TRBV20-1,SAISGANALT
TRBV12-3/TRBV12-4,ASSNSVTYEQY
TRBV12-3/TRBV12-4,ASWSGAGGFEQY
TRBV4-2,ASSQGLRTAEKY
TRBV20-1,SASRISYEQY
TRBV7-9,ASSLGSRDRSVFNDEKLF
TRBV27,ANRTTGWGANVLT
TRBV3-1,ASSQDLGGALDTEAF
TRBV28,ASNSVGISYEQY
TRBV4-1,ASSPHPGQGSDGYT
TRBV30,AWTPRGPLYEQY
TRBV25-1,ASSEVGLEISGETQY
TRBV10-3,AIGSRGRSTTGELF
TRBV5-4,ASSPLVISTEQY
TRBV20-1,SARDRQWGPGGMNTEAF
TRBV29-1,SVVELYGYT
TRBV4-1,ASSQDPLAGAPSSYNEQF
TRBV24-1,ATSDRTGSHNEQF
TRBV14,ASSHSSGRGCEQY
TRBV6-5,ASSPAFGSPLNEQF
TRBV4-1,ASSQDPGRVVLTNTGELF